The 22 T cell receptor beta chains listed next were all sequenced from one sample in a study of shared clonotypes between healthy human individuals. Repertoires were generated with immunoSEQ multiplex PCR, while TCRdb's copy carries only in-frame clones and drops some. The data show over 850,000 clones, 70% to 80% seen once. The material sequenced was memory CD4+ T cells from PBMCs. As to subset: CD45RA-negative fraction. The receptors shown here come from a man between 18 and 29 years old in good health. Some clones in this sample may be carry-over from other donors' samples.

Notes on this clone: Likely a read error: the CDR3 ends without its conserved phenylalanine or tryptophan. It is unclear where the CDR3 begins or ends on the DNA, so no DNA is shown, and the CDR3 is as TCRdb lists it. V gene TRBV30 combines with J gene TRBJ1-2. Germline CDR1 reads GTSNPN; CDR2 reads SVGIG (reference sequence). The CDR3 is 11 amino acids in total, end residues counted. CDR3: CAWYTGGRHEI.

Remarks on this clone: Different DNA sequences within this sample yield the same CDR3. V is TRBV5-1 and J is TRBJ2-5, with unresolved D. The germline CDR1 and CDR2 sequences are SGHRS and YFSETQ. The CDR3 has 15 residues. The ends were cut back, 1 base at V and 1 base at J, with 11 bases in the middle. DNA of the CDR3: TGCGCCAGCAGCTTGTCTGTCGGCGGCCAAGAGACCCAGTACTTC. This translates into CASSLSVGGQETQYF.

A few counts support this clone. This chain uses TRBV5-4 with TRBJ2-7; D possibly corresponds to TRBD1 (6 bases). Germline lookup yields CDR1 SGHNT and CDR2 YYREEE (reference sequence). The ends were cut back, 3 bases at V and 6 bases at J, with 25 bases in the middle. The CDR3 is 17 amino acids. For the CDR3, the DNA is TGTGCCAGCAGCTCTGGGGGCGGGCGGTCGAGCCCCGCCGAGCAGTACTTC. It encodes CASSSGGGRSSPAEQYF.

The gene calls are TRBV27 and TRBJ2-5, with D perhaps TRBD1 (6 bases). The CDR3 spans 13 residues. CDR1 and CDR2 from the germline V gene are MNHEY and SMNVEV (reference sequence). Trimming cost V 4 bases and J 9 bases, with 15 bases left between them. CDR3 residues: CASSSGTTGAQYF. The DNA for the CDR3 is TGTGCCAGCAGTTCCGGGACAACCGGAGCCCAGTACTTC.

This rearrangement joins TRBV28 to TRBJ2-5; D possibly corresponds to TRBD1 (6 bases). Germline-derived CDR1 and CDR2 are MDHEN and SYDVKM. Trimming removed 7 bases from V and 4 bases from J, with 13 bases in between. The CDR3 runs to 13 residues. Here the CDR3 DNA reads TGTGCCAGCATCCAGAGCAGGGGAGAGACCCAGTACTTC. It yields the protein CASIQSRGETQYF.

The gene calls are TRBV19 and TRBJ1-2; D is perhaps TRBD1 (6 bases). The germline V and J ends were trimmed by 5 bases and 4 bases, with 14 bases remaining between them. Germline-derived CDR1 and CDR2 are LNHDA and SQIVND (reference sequence). The CDR3 spans 14 residues. The CDR3 reads CASSAQGISYGYTF. Here the CDR3 DNA reads TGTGCCAGTAGTGCGCAGGGGATCAGCTATGGCTACACCTTC.

J is TRBJ2-1 and V is TRBV5-4, with D maybe TRBD1 (5 bases). This CDR3 region has 15 residues. V lost 4 bases, J lost 0 bases, and 11 bases lay in between. Germline CDR1 is SGHNT and CDR2 is YYREEE (reference sequence). CDR3 bases: TGTGCCAGCAGCCCCAGGGTAAACTCCTACAATGAGCAGTTCTTC. Translating it yields CASSPRVNSYNEQFF.

The V call is TRBV19, the J call TRBJ2-7; 9 nucleotides agree with TRBD1. The V segment lost 1 base and the J segment 2 bases; nucleotides outside the gene matches: 0. This CDR3 spans 14 amino acids. CDR1 and CDR2 from the germline V gene are LNHDA and SQIVND (reference sequence). DNA for the CDR3: TGTGCCAGTAGTATAGGGACAGGGGCCTACGAGCAGTACTTC. Protein sequence: CASSIGTGAYEQYF.

This clone was detected once. The chain employs TRBV4-2 and TRBJ1-3; no definite D call. Per germline, CDR1 LGHNA and CDR2 YNFKEQ. This CDR3 comprises 14 residues. With 0 bases removed from V and 7 bases from J, the gap between germline ends came to 10 bases. The CDR3 sequence is CASSQDPSSNTIYF. The CDR3 region has the DNA TGTGCCAGCAGCCAAGACCCCAGCAGTAACACCATATATTTT.

Comment on this clone: A clone one base away is much larger, so this may be a read error. Other DNA sequences in this sample translate to the same CDR3. The V and J genes are TRBV19 and TRBJ1-1, with TRBD1 as a possible D gene (6 bases). Germline assignment: CDR1 LNHDA and CDR2 SQIVND (reference sequence). V lost 0 bases and J 4 bases, leaving 6 bases between the germline ends. CDR3 length: 13 amino acids. The CDR3 spells CASSIDRGTEAFF. Here the CDR3 DNA reads TGTGCCAGTAGTATAGACAGGGGCACTGAAGCTTTCTTT. The whole variable domain, remainder taken from reference TRBV19 and TRBJ1-1, is DGGITQSPKYLFRKEGQNVTLSCEQNLNHDAMYWYRQDPGQGLRLIYYSQIVNDFQKGDIAEGYSVSREKKESFPLTVTSAQKNPTAFYLCASSIDRGTEAFFGQGTRLTVV.

The chain uses TRBV30 and TRBJ1-2; the match to TRBD1 covers 7 bases. The CDR3 consists of 15 residues. CDR1 and CDR2 from the germline V gene are GTSNPN and SVGIG (reference sequence). V trimming: 0 bases; J trimming: 2 bases; junction bases outside the gene matches: 6. CDR3 residues: CAWSVTGTANYGYTF. CDR3 in DNA: TGTGCCTGGAGTGTAACCGGGACAGCAAACTATGGCTACACCTTC.

A remark on this clone: At the DNA level, this CDR3 is encoded by other sequences in the same sample as well. The rearrangement joins TRBV5-1 to TRBJ2-2, with a tentative D call TRBD1 (6 bases). The CDR3 has 15 amino acids. V gave up 0 bases and J gave up 3 bases, with 9 bases separating them. Germline CDR1 and CDR2: SGHRS and YFSETQ. In DNA, the CDR3 is TGCGCCAGCAGCTTGGGTGCAGGGGACACCGGGGAGCTGTTTTTT. Its protein is CASSLGAGDTGELFF.

The chain carries TRBV5-1 and TRBJ2-7, with 8 positions matching TRBD1. This CDR3 has 17 residues. Per germline, CDR1 SGHRS and CDR2 YFSETQ. V dropped 0 bases and J dropped 0; count of bases not matched to a gene: 8. CDR3: CASSLAPQGGSSYEQYF. The DNA for the CDR3 is TGCGCCAGCAGCTTGGCCCCACAGGGGGGAAGCTCCTACGAGCAGTACTTC.

This clone has only a few counts. A far larger clone is one nucleotide away, so this likely arose from a read error. The same CDR3 is also encoded by other DNA sequences in this sample. The chain employs TRBV7-3 and TRBJ1-1; D may be TRBD1 (5 bases). This CDR3 has 13 residues. The V gene's germline CDR1 is SGHTA and CDR2 FQGTGA. V lost 1 base, J lost 3 bases, and 6 bases lay in between. CDR3 nucleotide sequence: TGTGCCAGCAGCTTAAGCAGGGACACTGAAGCTTTCTTT. Its translation is CASSLSRDTEAFF.

The chain carries TRBV4-2 and TRBJ2-2; 12 positions agree with TRBD2. V lost 1 base and J lost 4; bases outside the gene matches: 4. This CDR3 is 17 amino acids long. From germline, CDR1 is LGHNA and CDR2 YNFKEQ. The CDR3 here is CASSQATSGRLTGELFF. CDR3 in DNA: TGTGCCAGCAGCCAAGCGACTAGCGGGAGACTCACCGGGGAGCTGTTTTTT.

This clone was detected a few times. The CDR3 DNA reads as TGTGCCAGCTCACCCCCGGGGGTAGCGGGACTAGAGCAGTACTTC. Its translation is CASSPPGVAGLEQYF. The chain links TRBV18 to TRBJ2-7; the match to TRBD2 covers 8 bases. This CDR3 contains 15 residues. The germline V gene encodes CDR1 KGHSH and CDR2 LQKENI. V dropped 3 bases and J dropped 7; count of bases not matched to a gene: 11.

This chain uses TRBV7-3 with TRBJ2-5; TRBD2 is a possible D gene (5 bases). Trimming removed 2 bases from V and 5 bases from J, with 15 bases in between. Germline V gene sequence: CDR1 SGHTA, CDR2 FQGTGA. This CDR3 has 15 residues. The CDR3 sequence is CASSLDLGAGETQYF. CDR3 coding DNA: TGTGCCAGCAGCTTAGACCTGGGCGCGGGCGAGACCCAGTACTTC. Full variable domain (remainder filled in from reference TRBV7-3 and TRBJ2-5): GAGVSQTPSNKVTEKGKYVELRCDPISGHTALYWYRQSLGQGPEFLIYFQGTGAADDSGLPNDRFFAVRPEGSVSTLKIQRTERGDSAVYLCASSLDLGAGETQYFGPGTRLLVL.

This clone was counted between two and nine times. The chain recombines TRBV18 with TRBJ1-1; TRBD1 matches at 8 bases. This CDR3 has 15 amino acids. After removal of 4 bases from V and 5 bases from J, the junction contained 9 bases not matched to a gene. Per the germline V gene, CDR1 is KGHSH and CDR2 is LQKENI. Here the CDR3 reads CASSREDRGETEAFF. CDR3 bases: TGTGCCAGCTCACGCGAAGACAGGGGCGAAACTGAAGCTTTCTTT.

This CDR3 reads CASSEAGRAYEQYF. Written as DNA, the CDR3 is TGTGCCAGCAGTGAGGCGGGAAGGGCCTACGAGCAGTACTTC. The chain recombines TRBV6-1 with TRBJ2-7, with D possibly matching TRBD2 (6 bases). V shed 3 bases and J shed 2 bases, with 11 bases lying between them. The length of the CDR3 is 14 residues. Per the germline V gene, CDR1 is MNHNS and CDR2 is SASEGT.

As regards this clone: Other DNA sequences in the sample encode the same CDR3. This rearrangement joins TRBV5-4 to TRBJ2-1, with TRBD2 matching 10 bases. The CDR3 spans 15 residues. J gave up 1 base and V 6 bases, and 4 bases lay outside the gene matches. The germline V gene has CDR1 SGHNT and CDR2 YYREEE (reference sequence). CDR3: CASTLLAGSYNEQFF. The CDR3 DNA is TGTGCCAGCACCCTACTAGCGGGGTCCTACAATGAGCAGTTCTTC.

The rearrangement uses TRBV27 and TRBJ2-5, with D possibly being TRBD1 (6 bases). CDR1 is MNHEY and CDR2 is SMNVEV in the germline V gene (reference sequence). This CDR3 comprises 14 residues. Trimming stripped 5 bases from V and 5 bases from J, with 15 bases between. CDR3 sequence: CASSHTGSRETQYF. The CDR3 DNA is TGTGCCAGCAGTCACACAGGGTCCAGGGAGACCCAGTACTTC.

The rearrangement uses TRBV5-1 and TRBJ2-5; D gene uncertain. V lost 4 bases, J lost 5 bases, and 12 bases lay in between. Germline V gene sequence: CDR1 SGHRS, CDR2 YFSETQ. The CDR3 is made up of 13 amino acids. The CDR3 region is CASSSLELETQYF. The DNA of the CDR3 is TGCGCCAGCAGCAGTTTAGAACTGGAGACCCAGTACTTC.